This T cell receptor beta chain derives from a study of T cells in Graves' hyperthyroidism and ophthalmopathy. Points from the study as a whole: Also found in blood were most expanded thyroid clonotypes above 0.001. Ophthalmopathy was identified by the model a median about 6 months ahead of onset. Ophthalmopathy was distinguished from stable hyperthyroidism by 13 V-J signatures.

Recently diagnosed hyperthyroidism of less than 2 months' duration affected patients aged 18 to 65. This clonotype has at least ten counts. Its antigen is undetermined. This CDR3 contains 15 residues. The germline CDR1 and CDR2 sequences are MDHEN and SYDVKM. The germline V and J ends were trimmed by 3 bases and 5 bases, with 13 bases remaining between them. Template material for amplifying TCR beta CDR3 regions consisted of RNA transcripts. An initial round of RT-PCR targeting the TCR CDR3 relied on the HTBI primer set. TCRdb ran MiXCR on the multiplex PCR reads and lists one entry per CDR3 protein. Counted here are around 580,000 distinct CDR3 sequences, roughly a sixth occurring once; the ten biggest clones make up about 17%.

This receptor was identified in a woman between 18 and 29 years old with Graves' hyperthyroidism. Source material: blood. The chain carries TRBV28 and TRBJ1-4, with D possibly being TRBD1 (6 bases). CDR3 region: CASSFLQGSNEKLFF. CDR3 coding DNA: TGTGCCAGCAGTTTCCTTCAGGGGTCCAATGAAAAACTGTTTTTT.